This T cell receptor beta chain is from a study of T cell responses to AZD1222 COVID-19 vaccine. TCRdb's copy holds only in-frame clones and misses some; the assay was immunoSEQ multiplex PCR. The sample includes around 44,000 clones, 70% to 90% of them seen just once. The sample was peripheral blood, taken 28 days after the second AZD1222 dose. This clonotype was sampled from an adult who received the AZD1222 COVID-19 vaccine.

Written as DNA, the CDR3 is TGTGCCAGCAGTTACGGGCTAGAAGGAATAGATACGCAGTATTTT. Amino acid sequence: CASSYGLEGIDTQYF. This chain joins TRBV6-5 and TRBJ2-3; D unresolved. V was shortened by 2 bases and J by 5 bases, with 14 bases between the two germline ends. Per the germline V gene, CDR1 is MNHEY and CDR2 is SVGAGI. CDR3 length equals 15 residues.